The 7 T cell receptor beta chains listed next were all sequenced from one sample in a study of CD8 T cells in ankylosing spondylitis. MiXCR, run by TCRdb on the 5' RACE reads, gives a single entry per CDR3 protein. The sample shows some 300,000 distinct CDR3 sequences, 20% of them seen only once. The sequencing input was blood, either unsorted or a sorted T cell fraction (not recorded which). The receptors shown here come from a female donor with ankylosing spondylitis or in good health (not recorded which).

This chain links TRBV10-3 with TRBJ1-3; D unclear. In germline, CDR1 is ENHRY, CDR2 SYGVKD. The CDR3 runs 11 residues. With 9 bases removed from V and 9 bases from J, the gap between germline ends came to 12 bases. Here the CDR3 reads CAMGEDGTIYF. Here the CDR3 DNA reads TGTGCCATGGGTGAGGATGGCACCATATATTTT.

The rearrangement uses TRBV3-1 and TRBJ2-5; tentative D call: TRBD2 (5 bases). CDR1 is LGHDT and CDR2 is YNNKEL in the germline V gene (reference sequence). The V gene lost 4 bases and the J gene lost 5 bases, with 20 bases spanning the gap. The CDR3 is 16 amino acids. The CDR3 DNA reads TGTGCCAGCAGCCCGACGGGGTTGCCCGGGCGGGAGACCCAGTACTTC. Its translation: CASSPTGLPGRETQYF.

This clonotype came up a few times. The rearrangement links TRBV2 to TRBJ2-2, with unresolved D. Germline V gene data show CDR1 as SNHLY and CDR2 as FYNNEI. Trimming removed 6 bases at V and 7 bases at J, with 9 bases between. There are 12 residues in the CDR3. In DNA form, the CDR3 reads TGTGCCAGCAGGCCGTATGACGGGGAGCTGTTTTTT. This sequence encodes CASRPYDGELFF.

This clonotype appeared a few times. The chain joins TRBV12-3 or TRBV12-4 to TRBJ2-2; 8 bases are shared with TRBD1. The CDR3 sequence is 15 residues long. V gave up 3 bases and J gave up 5 bases; unmatched junction bases: 5. The CDR3 protein is CASSFRQGITGELFF. CDR3 coding DNA: TGTGCCAGCAGTTTCCGACAGGGGATAACCGGGGAGCTGTTTTTT.

This clonotype was seen only a few times. The rearrangement links TRBV5-1 to TRBJ2-2; a possible D gene is TRBD2 (6 bases). The CDR3 is 17 residues long. Germline loops: CDR1 SGHRS, CDR2 YFSETQ. Trimming cost V 2 bases and J 2 bases, with 16 bases left between them. The CDR3 loop is CASSLGHVGLNTGELFF. The CDR3 DNA is TGCGCCAGCAGCTTAGGACACGTCGGACTAAACACCGGGGAGCTGTTTTTT. Full variable domain (missing parts from reference TRBV5-1 and TRBJ2-2): KAGVTQTPRYLIKTRGQQVTLSCSPISGHRSVSWYQQTPGQGLQFLFEYFSETQRNKGNFPGRFSGRQFSNSRSEMNVSTLELGDSALYLCASSLGHVGLNTGELFFGEGSRLTVL.

V and J are TRBV20-1 and TRBJ2-7; TRBD2 matches 7 bases. CDR3 length equals 12 residues. CDR1 and CDR2 from the germline V gene are DFQATT and SNEGSKA (reference sequence). V shed 6 bases and J 2 bases; nucleotides not matched to a gene: 4. The CDR3 DNA sequence: TGCAGTGCCCAGGCGGGGGCCTACGAGCAGTACTTC. This encodes CSAQAGAYEQYF.

The chain links TRBV5-6 to TRBJ2-7; D is unresolved. CDR1 SGHDT and CDR2 YYEEEE come from the germline V gene. The CDR3 spans 13 residues. Trimming stripped 2 bases from V and 6 bases from J, with 12 bases between. CDR3 nucleotides: TGTGCCAGCAGCTTAGGCCTCTGGGGCGAGCAGTACTTC. This sequence encodes CASSLGLWGEQYF.